One and the same sample provided the 21 T cell receptor beta chains below, sequenced in a study of blood T cell repertoires in COVID-19. Repertoires were generated with immunoSEQ multiplex PCR, while TCRdb's copy carries only in-frame clones and drops some. The repertoire holds about 280,000 clones, with roughly 85% as singletons. Specimen: peripheral blood. The receptors were gathered from a man in his fifties with active or convalescent COVID-19.

The chain uses TRBV6-5 and TRBJ2-5, with D possibly TRBD2 on 6 matching bases. Trimming cost V 10 bases and J 4 bases, with 22 bases left between them. CDR1 is MNHEY, CDR2 SVGAGI, per germline. The CDR3 runs 15 residues. The DNA of the CDR3 is TGTGCCACCAGGGACTTCACTAGGGTCGGAGAGACCCAGTACTTC. Translated: CATRDFTRVGETQYF.

CDR3: CASRLMPVGGHNEQFF. CDR3 DNA sequence: TGTGCCAGCAGGCTGATGCCTGTCGGGGGACACAATGAGCAGTTCTTC. The J gene is TRBJ2-1, the V gene TRBV27; maybe TRBD2 (6 bases). Trimming left V 6 bases short and J 5 bases short, with 20 bases between. CDR1 is MNHEY, CDR2 SMNVEV, per germline (reference sequence). There are 16 residues in the CDR3.

The DNA for the CDR3 is TGCGCCAGCAGTGTCGGGTCGCTAGCGGGCAATGAGCAGTTCTTC. It is translated as CASSVGSLAGNEQFF. The chain combines TRBV10-2 with TRBJ2-1, with 8 bases lining up with TRBD2. This CDR3 is 15 amino acids long. J was trimmed by 6 bases and V by 4 bases; bases with no gene match: 8. Germline values: CDR1 WSHSY, CDR2 SAAADI.

The chain joins TRBV5-1 to TRBJ2-5; 15 bases line up with TRBD2. The J segment lost 5 bases and the V segment lost 4 bases, leaving 3 bases of the junction unmatched. The germline V gene has CDR1 SGHRS and CDR2 YFSETQ. The CDR3 loop spans 15 amino acids. The CDR3 DNA follows: TGCGCCAGCAGCCCTGGACTAGCGGGGGGGGAGACCCAGTACTTC. The encoded protein is CASSPGLAGGETQYF.

V is TRBV7-9 and J is TRBJ1-1, with D maybe TRBD1 (6 bases). With 5 bases removed from V and 8 bases from J, the gap between germline ends came to 18 bases. The CDR3 consists of 14 residues. Germline V gene sequence: CDR1 SEHNR, CDR2 FQNEAQ (reference sequence). CDR3 bases: TGTGCCAGCAGCGCTATACAGGGTTACTCCGAAGCTTTCTTT. This sequence encodes CASSAIQGYSEAFF.

The chain employs TRBV18 and TRBJ2-5; possibly TRBD1 for D (6 bases). The CDR3 has 12 residues. Per the germline V gene, CDR1 is KGHSH and CDR2 is LQKENI. Trimming took 8 bases from V and 2 from J, leaving 9 bases between them. The CDR3 protein is CASADSQETQYF. CDR3 DNA: TGTGCCAGCGCGGACAGTCAAGAGACCCAGTACTTC.

V usage is TRBV5-1 and J usage is TRBJ1-3; D gene ambiguous. Germline CDR1 and CDR2: SGHRS and YFSETQ. The CDR3 runs 15 residues. The V end was cut by 0 bases, the J end by 0 bases, with 7 bases between. The CDR3 nucleotides read TGCGCCAGCAGCTTGGAAAGCGCCTCTGGAAACACCATATATTTT. Its protein product is CASSLESASGNTIYF. The whole variable domain, remainder taken from reference TRBV5-1 and TRBJ1-3, is KAGVTQTPRYLIKTRGQQVTLSCSPISGHRSVSWYQQTPGQGLQFLFEYFSETQRNKGNFPGRFSGRQFSNSRSEMNVSTLELGDSALYLCASSLESASGNTIYFGEGSWLTVV.

The chain links TRBV2 to TRBJ2-5, with TRBD2 matching 10 bases. This CDR3 contains 14 residues. CDR1 and CDR2 from the germline V gene are SNHLY and FYNNEI. Trimming cost V 8 bases and J 6 bases; bases outside gene matches: 9. CDR3 loop: CASGRLAGEKTQYF. In DNA form, the CDR3 reads TGTGCCAGCGGCCGCCTAGCGGGAGAAAAGACCCAGTACTTC. The full variable domain, rest sourced from reference TRBV2 and TRBJ2-5, is EPEVTQTPSHQVTQMGQEVILRCVPISNHLYFYWYRQILGQKVEFLVSFYNNEISEKSEIFDDQFSVERPDGSNFTLKIRSTKLEDSAMYFCASGRLAGEKTQYFGPGTRLLVL.

The chain recombines TRBV7-9 with TRBJ2-1, with 7 bases fitting TRBD2. J was trimmed by 9 bases and V by 2 bases; bases with no gene match: 1. The CDR3 extends over 12 amino acids. Germline loops: CDR1 SEHNR, CDR2 FQNEAQ (reference sequence). The DNA of the CDR3 is TGTGCCAGCAGCTTATTAGCGGGTGAGCAGTTCTTC. It specifies CASSLLAGEQFF.

The genes are TRBV12-3 or TRBV12-4 and TRBJ1-6; tentative D call: TRBD1 (6 bases). The V end was cut by 6 bases, the J end by 7 bases, with 10 bases between. The CDR3 consists of 13 residues. The CDR3 sequence: CASSPGQNSPLHF. CDR3 bases: TGTGCCAGCAGCCCAGGACAGAATTCACCCCTCCACTTT.

V gene TRBV18 combines with J gene TRBJ1-4; D uncertain. This CDR3 spans 14 amino acids. The V end was cut by 1 base, the J end by 3 bases, with 6 bases between. The germline CDR1 and CDR2 sequences are KGHSH and LQKENI. DNA of the CDR3: TGTGCCAGCTCACCACTGCAGGCTAATGAAAAACTGTTTTTT. Translated, it gives CASSPLQANEKLFF.

The V gene is TRBV6-5, the J gene TRBJ1-4; TRBD1 might be the D (5 bases). V was trimmed by 6 bases and J by 8 bases, leaving 19 bases between them. This CDR3 has 15 residues. Germline V gives CDR1 MNHEY, CDR2 SVGAGI. The CDR3 here is CASRPDGRGGEKLFF. DNA for the CDR3: TGTGCCAGCAGGCCTGATGGAAGGGGAGGGGAAAAACTGTTTTTT.

The rearrangement links TRBV30 to TRBJ2-7; D not certain. Germline CDR1 and CDR2: GTSNPN and SVGIG (reference sequence). This CDR3 comprises 11 residues. The ends were cut back, 5 bases at V and 6 bases at J, with 11 bases in the middle. The CDR3 bases are TGTGCCTGGGCCCGCACCGGCGAGCAGTACTTC. Residues: CAWARTGEQYF.

The V and J genes are TRBV2 and TRBJ2-2; 9 positions agree with TRBD2. Per the germline V gene, CDR1 is SNHLY and CDR2 is FYNNEI. Trimming removed 4 bases from V and 6 bases from J; junction bases left unmatched: 6. This CDR3 is 15 amino acids long. The DNA of the CDR3 is TGTGCCAGCAGTGGTGGGAGGACTAGCGCCGGGGAGCTGTTTTTT. The encoded protein is CASSGGRTSAGELFF.

The chain combines TRBV4-3 with TRBJ2-1; 11 nucleotides align to TRBD2. Germline values: CDR1 LGHNA, CDR2 YSLEER. The V segment lost 0 bases and the J segment 4 bases; nucleotides outside the gene matches: 11. This CDR3 comprises 19 residues. The CDR3 loop reads CASSQESTSGRIVYNEQFF. The CDR3, as DNA: TGCGCCAGCAGCCAAGAGTCTACTAGCGGGAGAATAGTTTACAATGAGCAGTTCTTC.

The chain uses TRBV30 and TRBJ2-1, with TRBD1 matching 7 bases. The V gene's germline CDR1 is GTSNPN and CDR2 SVGIG (reference sequence). The trim removed 5 bases at V and 4 bases at J, leaving 11 bases unmatched. This CDR3 is built from 15 residues. The CDR3 DNA is TGTGCCTGGGAGACGATGGGACAGACTTACAATGAGCAGTTCTTC. It translates to CAWETMGQTYNEQFF.

The chain couples TRBV27 to TRBJ1-2; TRBD1 is a possible D gene (5 bases). Trimming took 5 bases from V and 4 from J, leaving 14 bases between them. The CDR3 has 14 amino acids. CDR1 MNHEY and CDR2 SMNVEV come from the germline V gene (reference sequence). CDR3 coding DNA: TGTGCCAGCAGTCCCCGGGGGGGGATCTATGGCTACACCTTC. As protein: CASSPRGGIYGYTF.

The V gene is TRBV6-1, the J gene TRBJ2-3; 11 bases match TRBD1. With 2 bases clipped from V and 5 bases from J, the junction kept 3 bases outside the gene matches. The CDR3 spans 15 residues. Germline V gene sequence: CDR1 MNHNS, CDR2 SASEGT. The CDR3 is CASSEQGQGGDTQYF. CDR3 nucleotide sequence: TGTGCCAGCAGTGAACAGGGACAGGGGGGAGATACGCAGTATTTT.

This chain joins TRBV4-1 and TRBJ2-3; TRBD2 aligns across 15 bases. The ends lost 0 bases at V and 5 bases at J; junction bases unmatched: 0. Germline loops: CDR1 MGHRA, CDR2 YSYEKL. The CDR3 contains 16 residues. As DNA, the CDR3 is TGCGCCAGCAGCCAAGAGGGACTAGCGGGAGGAGATACGCAGTATTTT. This sequence encodes CASSQEGLAGGDTQYF.

The chain links TRBV5-1 to TRBJ1-1; TRBD1 aligns across 7 bases. Germline CDR1 is SGHRS and CDR2 is YFSETQ. Germline trimming cut 6 bases from V and 1 base from J; bases unmatched to any gene: 9. CDR3 length equals 15 residues. CDR3 loop: CASTLTGQRNTEAFF. The CDR3 nucleotides read TGCGCCAGCACTCTTACGGGACAGAGGAACACTGAAGCTTTCTTT.

The count of this clone is one. A junction end diverges from the germline sequence, so it may reflect a read error. The rearrangement uses TRBV7-3 and TRBJ1-1, with 8 bases that match TRBD1. CDR1 SGHTA and CDR2 FQGTGA come from the germline V gene. The CDR3 has 10 amino acids. The CDR3 DNA reads as TGTGCCAGCAGACGACAGGGGTCCTATTTT. Protein: CASRRQGSYF.